This TCR beta chain emerged from a study of T-cell memory formation after mild COVID-19. Study summary: Among the donors, TCR clusters were largely specific to each donor. Findings of the study overall: Memory from before infection featured some responding clones, which suggests cross-reactive memory joined. Mainly in CM and EM were contracting CD4+ clones; CD8+ were in EMRA. Clones shrinking between day 15 and 85 showed a balanced CD4/CD8 split, and those that grew later tilted toward CD4+.

Of note for this clonotype: Its antigen is not identified.

TCRdb independently ran MiXCR on the 5' RACE reads; one entry per CDR3 protein. The sample holds approximately 400,000 distinct CDR3 sequences, roughly 26% seen once. The J segment lost 4 bases and the V segment lost 5 bases, leaving 8 bases of the junction unmatched. The CDR3 is 14 residues long. The chain combines TRBV12-3 or TRBV12-4 with TRBJ2-7, with 7 bases lining up with TRBD1. The sample consisted of PBMCs or a T cell subset sorted from them (not recorded which). This TCR was sampled from an adult woman who had mild COVID-19 (a few samples of this study predate the infection). Cell type and time point are not known. The CDR3 DNA reads as TGTGCCAGCAGTAGAGGACAGGAAGGATACGAGCAGTACTTC. Translation gives CASSRGQEGYEQYF.